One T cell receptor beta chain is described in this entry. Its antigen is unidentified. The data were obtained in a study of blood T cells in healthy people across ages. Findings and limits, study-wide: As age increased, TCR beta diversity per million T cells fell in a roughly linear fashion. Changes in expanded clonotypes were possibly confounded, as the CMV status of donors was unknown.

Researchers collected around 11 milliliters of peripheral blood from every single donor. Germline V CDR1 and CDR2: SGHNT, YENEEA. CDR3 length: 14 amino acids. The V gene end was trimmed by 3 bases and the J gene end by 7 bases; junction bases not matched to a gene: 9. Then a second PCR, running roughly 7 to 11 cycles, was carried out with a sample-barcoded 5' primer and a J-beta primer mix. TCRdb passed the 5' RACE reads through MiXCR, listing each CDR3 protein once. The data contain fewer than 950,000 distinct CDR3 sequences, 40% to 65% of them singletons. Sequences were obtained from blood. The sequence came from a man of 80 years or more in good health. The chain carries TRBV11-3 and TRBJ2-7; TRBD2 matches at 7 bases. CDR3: CASSLAGASGEQYF. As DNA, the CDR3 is TGTGCCAGCAGCTTGGCGGGAGCCTCGGGAGAGCAGTACTTC.